This TCR beta chain was sequenced in a study of T cells in Graves' hyperthyroidism and ophthalmopathy. The investigators amplified TCR beta CDR3 regions from RNA transcripts. HTBI primers drove first-round RT-PCR of the TCR CDR3. TCRdb processed the multiplex PCR reads anew with MiXCR; each CDR3 protein has one entry. This sample yields hundreds of thousands of distinct CDR3 sequences, of which more than 14% are seen a single time; around 13% belongs to the top ten. This clonotype was recorded at least ten times. V lost 5 bases, J lost 3 bases, and 11 bases lay in between. CDR1 SGHAT and CDR2 FQDESV come from the germline V gene (reference sequence). The CDR3 contains 13 residues.

The receptor was derived from a woman in her forties or fifties with Graves' ophthalmopathy. The chain recombines TRBV11-1 with TRBJ2-7; D not certain. Sequenced material: blood. The CDR3 DNA is TGTGCCAGCAGCCAGTCAACCAACTACGAGCAGTACTTC. Encoded protein: CASSQSTNYEQYF.